This T cell receptor beta chain comes out of a study of cytomegalovirus exposure and HLA in healthy donors. Looked up from germline, CDR1 is SGHTA and CDR2 is FQGTGA. CDR3 length: 13 residues. The junction had 9 bases not matched to a gene; V was cut back by 4 bases and J by 15 bases. Study-level findings and limits: Many donors shared some public TCRs, even though most TCR sequences were rare.

It was healthy bone marrow donors who served as donors. PCR amplification relied on 60 Vbeta primers (plus 13 Jbeta primers). Only in-frame clones appear in the TCRdb table, and some are missing; sequencing was by immunoSEQ multiplex PCR. The data show 150,000 or so clones, around 79% seen once. This clone was picked up a small number of times. Its antigen remains unknown. The receptor's source is a man in his forties or fifties in good health and CMV-seropositive. V is TRBV7-3 and J is TRBJ2-2, with TRBD1 identical over 9 bases. The sequenced sample was PBMCs. The CDR3 region has the DNA TGTGCCAGCAGCTCACCGGGACAGGGTCTGTTGTTTTTT. It encodes CASSSPGQGLLFF.